This TCR beta chain was captured by sequencing in a study of shared clonotypes between healthy human individuals. TCRdb keeps only in-frame clones here, not all; method: immunoSEQ multiplex PCR. The sample contains 2 million to 2.5 million clones, 90% to 97% of which appear only once. Germline assignment: CDR1 ENHRY and CDR2 SYGVKD. The J segment lost 5 bases and the V segment lost 4 bases, leaving 5 bases of the junction unmatched. This CDR3 spans 15 amino acids. The sample was naive CD4+ T cells sorted from blood. Subset denoted: CD45RA+ positively selected. The receptor comes from a man aged 18 to 29 in good health. This rearrangement joins TRBV10-3 to TRBJ2-2, with 9 positions matching TRBD1. CDR3 sequence: CAISVTGGETGELFF. Here the CDR3 DNA reads TGTGCCATCAGTGTCACAGGGGGCGAGACCGGGGAGCTGTTTTTT.